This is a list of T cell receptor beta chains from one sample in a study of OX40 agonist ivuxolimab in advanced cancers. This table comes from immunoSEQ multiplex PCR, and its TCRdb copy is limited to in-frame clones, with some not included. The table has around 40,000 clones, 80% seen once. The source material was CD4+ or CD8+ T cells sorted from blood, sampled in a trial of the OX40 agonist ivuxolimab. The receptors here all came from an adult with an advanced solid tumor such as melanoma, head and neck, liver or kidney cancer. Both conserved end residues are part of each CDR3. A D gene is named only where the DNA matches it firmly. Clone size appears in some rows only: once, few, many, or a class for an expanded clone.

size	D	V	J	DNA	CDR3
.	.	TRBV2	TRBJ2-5	TGTGCCAGCAGTCAACAAGAGACCCAGTACTTC	CASSQQETQYF
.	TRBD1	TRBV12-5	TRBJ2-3	TGTGCTAGTGGTTCCGGACAGGGGGGAGATACGCAGTATTTT	CASGSGQGGDTQYF
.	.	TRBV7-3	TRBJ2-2	TGTGCCAGCAGTATGGACAGCACCGGGGAGCTGTTTTTT	CASSMDSTGELFF
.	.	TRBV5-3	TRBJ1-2	TGTGCCAGCAGCTCGGACGGTAATAACTATGGCTACACCTTC	CASSSDGNNYGYTF
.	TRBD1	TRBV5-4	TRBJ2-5	TGTGCCAGCAGCTTGGGACAGGGGAAGTTGGAGACCCAGTACTTC	CASSLGQGKLETQYF
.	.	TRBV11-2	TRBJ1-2	TGTGCCAGCAGCCCCGTTTTGAGGGCGAACTATGGCTACACCTTC	CASSPVLRANYGYTF
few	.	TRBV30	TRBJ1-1	TGTGCCTGGCAGAGGTTACCGAACACTGAAGCTTTCTTT	CAWQRLPNTEAFF
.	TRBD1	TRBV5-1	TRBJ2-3	TGCGCCAGCAGCTTAGGCCAGGGGGCGGCATCCCCTCCGGCGGATACGCAGTATTTT	CASSLGQGAASPPADTQYF
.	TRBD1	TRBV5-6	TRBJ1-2	TGTGCCAGCAGCTTCTCGGACAGGGGCAGCTACACCTTC	CASSFSDRGSYTF
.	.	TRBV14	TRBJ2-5	TGTGCCAGCAGCCACCAACAAAACCGGGACTTCCAAGAGACCCAGTACTTC	CASSHQQNRDFQETQYF